These 27 T cell receptor beta chains came from one sample sequenced in a study of blood T cells in healthy people across ages. The use of a sample-barcoded 5' primer and a J-beta primer mix characterized a second PCR of 7 to 11 cycles. Using its own MiXCR run on the 5' RACE reads, TCRdb lists one record per CDR3 protein. The table lists roughly 1.4 million distinct CDR3 sequences, around 59% of them singletons. Sequencing input: blood. The receptor source for this set is a man between 18 and 29 years old in good health.

This sequence joins TRBV7-6 and TRBJ2-1; D is perhaps TRBD2 (6 bases). Trimming removed 4 bases at V and 4 bases at J, with 23 bases between. The CDR3 contains 18 residues. Germline-derived CDR1 and CDR2 are SGHVS and FNYEAQ. CDR3 amino acids: CASSSPQSDGGRYNEQFF. CDR3 sequence (DNA): TGTGCCAGCAGCTCGCCCCAATCTGATGGGGGGAGGTACAATGAGCAGTTCTTC.

The chain has TRBV6-5 and TRBJ2-6; no definite D call. Per the germline V gene, CDR1 is MNHEY and CDR2 is SVGAGI. The CDR3 consists of 18 residues. The V gene lost 6 bases and the J gene lost 4 bases, with 22 bases spanning the gap. CDR3 in amino acids: CASRKYSPQAMGANVLTF. The CDR3 bases are TGTGCCAGCAGGAAGTATAGCCCCCAGGCTATGGGGGCCAACGTCCTGACTTTC.

The V gene is TRBV10-3, the J gene TRBJ2-6; a weak D match, TRBD1 (5 bases). The CDR3 totals 15 residues. The germline CDR1 and CDR2 sequences are ENHRY and SYGVKD. V lost 6 bases to trimming and J lost 1 base, with 10 bases between them. CDR3 sequence: CAISRAGSGANVLTF. DNA of the CDR3: TGTGCCATCAGCAGGGCTGGGTCTGGGGCCAACGTCCTGACTTTC.

The chain joins TRBV7-2 to TRBJ2-5; 8 bases are a match to TRBD2. V dropped 1 base and J dropped 4; count of bases not matched to a gene: 8. From germline, CDR1 is SGHTA and CDR2 FQGNSA. The CDR3 has 16 residues. CDR3 sequence (DNA): TGTGCCAGCAGCTTAGAGGGGACTAGAGGATTAGAGACCCAGTACTTC. It specifies CASSLEGTRGLETQYF.

This clonotype was seen just once. The rearrangement links TRBV12-3 or TRBV12-4 to TRBJ1-4; the D is unclear. The CDR3 is 13 amino acids. Trimming removed 6 bases from V and 6 bases from J, with 11 bases in between. The CDR3 DNA is TGTGCCAGCAGGGTTCTCCCCGATGAAAAACTGTTTTTT. Amino acid sequence: CASRVLPDEKLFF.

The chain has TRBV9 and TRBJ1-6; D unresolved. Germline lookup yields CDR1 SGDLS and CDR2 YYNGEE. This CDR3 comprises 13 residues. The germline V and J ends were trimmed by 2 bases and 9 bases, with 9 bases remaining between them. As DNA, the CDR3 is TGTGCCAGCAGCGTTGGAAAAAGTTCACCCCTCCACTTT. It encodes CASSVGKSSPLHF.

This clonotype was detected once. The rearrangement uses TRBV6-4 and TRBJ2-2; 12 bases align to TRBD2. Germline CDR1 and CDR2: MRHNA and SNTAGT. J was trimmed by 3 bases and V by 4 bases; bases with no gene match: 0. This CDR3 has 15 amino acids. The CDR3 is CASSGLAGDTGELFF. DNA of the CDR3: TGTGCCAGCAGTGGACTAGCGGGAGACACCGGGGAGCTGTTTTTT.

CDR3 protein: CASSQTSGGSGANVLTF. The CDR3 DNA is TGTGCCAGCAGCCAGACTAGCGGGGGCTCTGGGGCCAACGTCCTGACTTTC. This chain connects TRBV5-5 to TRBJ2-6, with 12 nucleotides matching TRBD2. The J segment lost 0 bases and the V segment lost 4 bases, leaving 2 bases of the junction unmatched. In germline, CDR1 is SGHKS, CDR2 YYEKEE (reference sequence). This CDR3 is 17 amino acids long.

This chain connects TRBV7-2 to TRBJ2-1; 8 nucleotides match TRBD2. CDR3 size: 14 residues. The junction had 4 bases not matched to a gene; V was cut back by 1 base and J by 8 bases. Germline CDR1 reads SGHTA; CDR2 reads FQGNSA. The CDR3 protein is CASSLGPGGHEQFF. The CDR3 region has the DNA TGTGCCAGCAGCTTAGGTCCGGGGGGGCATGAGCAGTTCTTC.

This clonotype was counted between two and nine times. The chain links TRBV2 to TRBJ2-1; unclear D gene. Germline V gene lookup returns CDR1 SNHLY and CDR2 FYNNEI. Deletions cut 3 bases from V and 8 bases from J, with 14 bases between. The CDR3 consists of 14 residues. The CDR3 loop reads CASSESSEVDEQFF. Written as DNA, the CDR3 is TGTGCCAGCAGTGAGTCTAGTGAGGTCGATGAGCAGTTCTTC.

The genes are TRBV2 and TRBJ2-1; 8 bases are shared with TRBD2. With 4 bases clipped from V and 10 bases from J, the junction kept 9 bases outside the gene matches. CDR3 size: 14 residues. The germline CDR1 and CDR2 sequences are SNHLY and FYNNEI. The CDR3 DNA follows: TGTGCCAGCAGTGTTCGGGGGGGGTCAAGCGAGCAGTTCTTC. Its translation: CASSVRGGSSEQFF.

In this sample, this clonotype turned up a few times. The genes are TRBV7-8 and TRBJ2-6; a possible D gene is TRBD1 (5 bases). Trimming pared 3 bases from V and 2 bases from J, leaving 8 bases between. The CDR3 is made up of 15 amino acids. Germline loops: CDR1 SGHVS, CDR2 FQNEAQ. The CDR3 reads CASSFTDTGANVLTF. The DNA of the CDR3 is TGTGCCAGCAGCTTCACGGACACTGGGGCCAACGTCCTGACTTTC.

Only a few counts were recorded for this clonotype. This chain joins TRBV3-1 and TRBJ2-1; the D is unclear. The CDR3 runs 13 residues. Trimming pared 3 bases from V and 8 bases from J, leaving 11 bases between. Germline CDR1 is LGHDT and CDR2 is YNNKEL (reference sequence). In nucleotides, the CDR3 is TGTGCCAGCAGCCACCGCTTTAATGATGAGCAGTTCTTC. Protein: CASSHRFNDEQFF.

CDR3 bases: TGTGCCAGCAAAGCGCCGGCAGCGACCTATGGCTACACCTTC. It translates to CASKAPAATYGYTF. V gene TRBV7-2 combines with J gene TRBJ1-2; D gene unclear. V was shortened by 7 bases and J by 4 bases, with 16 bases between the two germline ends. The germline V gene has CDR1 SGHTA and CDR2 FQGNSA. The CDR3 consists of 14 residues. Full variable domain (missing parts from reference TRBV7-2 and TRBJ1-2): GAGVSQSPSNKVTEKGKDVELRCDPISGHTALYWYRQSLGQGLEFLIYFQGNSAPDKSGLPSDRFSAERTGGSVSTLTIQRTQQEDSAVYLCASKAPAATYGYTFGSGTRLTVV.

The chain links TRBV21-1 to TRBJ1-1; the table assigns TRBD1, which was not confirmed against the DNA. TRBV21-1 represents a pseudogene. The CDR3 runs to 15 residues. The CDR3 spells CASTPDGGKVTEAFF. For the CDR3, the DNA is TGTGCCAGCACACCAGACGGGGGCAAAGTCACTGAAGCTTTCTTT.

In its sample, this clonotype was seen once. This chain connects TRBV28 to TRBJ1-2, with D maybe TRBD1 (5 bases). V was shortened by 3 bases and J by 5 bases, with 13 bases between the two germline ends. The germline CDR1 and CDR2 sequences are MDHEN and SYDVKM. The CDR3 covers 14 residues. CDR3 in amino acids: CASSFGGIWYGYTF. As DNA, the CDR3 is TGTGCCAGCAGTTTTGGGGGGATTTGGTATGGCTACACCTTC.

The chain combines TRBV29-1 with TRBJ1-2; TRBD1 matches at 7 bases. CDR3 length: 15 amino acids. Germline V CDR1 and CDR2: SQVTM, ANQGSEA. V gave up 3 bases and J gave up 2 bases; unmatched junction bases: 9. This CDR3 reads CSVELHRGPNYGYTF. The CDR3 coding sequence is TGCAGCGTTGAGCTACACAGGGGACCCAACTATGGCTACACCTTC.

The J gene is TRBJ2-3, the V gene TRBV7-2, with 12 bases aligning to TRBD2. This CDR3 spans 17 amino acids. V shed 4 bases, J shed 6 bases, and the junction held 11 bases outside the gene matches. The germline CDR1 and CDR2 sequences are SGHTA and FQGNSA. Here the CDR3 DNA reads TGTGCCAGCAGCTCTTCTCTAGCGGGAGGGCCGTCGGATACGCAGTATTTT. It translates to CASSSSLAGGPSDTQYF. Filled out from reference TRBV7-2 and TRBJ2-3, the complete variable domain reads GAGVSQSPSNKVTEKGKDVELRCDPISGHTALYWYRQSLGQGLEFLIYFQGNSAPDKSGLPSDRFSAERTGGSVSTLTIQRTQQEDSAVYLCASSSSLAGGPSDTQYFGPGTRLTVL.

This CDR3 is CSARPGIAGVQETQYF. The CDR3 DNA reads as TGCAGTGCCCGGCCGGGGATAGCGGGGGTGCAAGAGACCCAGTACTTC. This chain joins TRBV20-1 and TRBJ2-5; 9 nucleotides match TRBD2. V gave up 6 bases and J gave up 2 bases; unmatched junction bases: 13. CDR1 DFQATT and CDR2 SNEGSKA come from the germline V gene (reference sequence). This CDR3 comprises 16 residues.

This chain's CDR3 is CASSLGRGGSYEQYF. Here the CDR3 DNA reads TGTGCCAGCAGCTTAGGCCGGGGGGGCTCGTACGAGCAGTACTTC. The chain links TRBV7-2 to TRBJ2-7, with 8 bases aligning to TRBD2. The CDR3 runs to 15 residues. Unmatched junction bases numbered 6, after V lost 1 base and J lost 4 bases. Germline CDR1 reads SGHTA; CDR2 reads FQGNSA.

V is TRBV6-2 or TRBV6-3 and J is TRBJ2-6; no clear D gene. The V end was cut by 6 bases, the J end by 0 bases, with 18 bases between. Per germline, CDR1 MNHEY and CDR2 SVGEGT. The CDR3 is 18 residues long. In DNA, the CDR3 is TGTGCCAGCAGCTTCCTCGCGGCAGGCTACTCTGGGGCCAACGTCCTGACTTTC. Protein sequence: CASSFLAAGYSGANVLTF.

The chain carries TRBV10-1 and TRBJ2-4; 7 bases map to TRBD1. The DNA end favors TRBJ2-5, so the J call may be wrong. Germline V gene sequence: CDR1 WNHNN, CDR2 SYGVQD (reference sequence). The CDR3 loop spans 18 amino acids. The CDR3 protein is CASSDGHTGTEYQETQYF. CDR3 DNA: TGCGCCAGCAGTGACGGACATACCGGGACAGAGTATCAAGAGACCCAGTACTTC.

This clonotype has a handful of counts. The V gene is TRBV27, the J gene TRBJ2-4; D is perhaps TRBD1 (6 bases). The germline V and J ends were trimmed by 2 bases and 5 bases, with 10 bases remaining between them. This CDR3 contains 14 residues. Germline V gene data show CDR1 as MNHEY and CDR2 as SMNVEV (reference sequence). The CDR3 nucleotides read TGTGCCAGCAGTTTAGGCAGGGGCCAAAACATTCAGTACTTC. It encodes CASSLGRGQNIQYF.

This clonotype was found many times. This chain connects TRBV5-5 to TRBJ1-1, with a weak D call TRBD1 (5 bases). The germline gives CDR1 SGHKS, CDR2 YYEKEE (reference sequence). V gave up 5 bases and J gave up 2 bases, with 10 bases separating them. The CDR3 covers 13 residues. The DNA of the CDR3 is TGTGCCAGCAGTTTAGGGGCTAACACTGAAGCTTTCTTT. Translated: CASSLGANTEAFF.

The sample holds a few counts of this clonotype. The genes are TRBV4-3 and TRBJ2-7, with D possibly being TRBD2 (6 bases). The CDR3 consists of 14 residues. Germline V gives CDR1 LGHNA, CDR2 YSLEER. Trimming removed 2 bases at V and 5 bases at J, with 13 bases between. The DNA of the CDR3 is TGCGCCAGCAGCCAAATGGTTGCTAGCGACGAGCAGTACTTC. Translation: CASSQMVASDEQYF.

The rearrangement joins TRBV20-1 to TRBJ2-1; the match to TRBD1 covers 9 bases. Germline values: CDR1 DFQATT, CDR2 SNEGSKA (reference sequence). With V trimmed by 6 bases and J by 6 bases, 15 bases remained unmatched. There are 16 residues in the CDR3. The CDR3 bases are TGCAGTGCACCGGGACAGGGACAAGTTTTAATCAATGAGCAGTTCTTC. This encodes CSAPGQGQVLINEQFF.

The chain's CDR3 is CASSPERQGTPQSPLHF. The DNA for the CDR3 is TGTGCCAGCAGCCCGGAACGGCAGGGAACCCCCCAGTCACCCCTCCACTTT. The chain combines TRBV3-1 with TRBJ1-6; D may be TRBD1 (5 bases). Trimming stripped 4 bases from V and 10 bases from J, with 23 bases between. This CDR3 has 17 residues. Germline CDR1 is LGHDT and CDR2 is YNNKEL (reference sequence).